These T cell receptor beta chains were read from a single sample in a study of blood T cells in healthy people across ages. Each CDR3 protein gets one entry after TCRdb re-called the 5' RACE reads with MiXCR. The sample carries more than 900,000 distinct CDR3 sequences, almost 30% recorded once. These data are also associated with another study on T cells of mothers and their children.

Sequencing was done on a sample of blood. The receptor source for this set is a woman in her thirties or forties in good health. Each CDR3 is given without its conserved first and last residue. Fields, in order: V gene, J gene, CDR3 protein.

>TRBV28|TRBJ2-3
ASRTPTDTQY
>TRBV4-3|TRBJ2-7
ASSQEVWDRGFYEQY
>TRBV7-2|TRBJ2-6
ASSPRTGTLSGANVLT
>TRBV7-2|TRBJ2-7
ASRRGQGVSYEQY
>TRBV3-1|TRBJ1-2
ASSRGLYGYT
>TRBV5-1|TRBJ2-7
ASSLFSNSYEQY
>TRBV20-1|TRBJ2-3
SAARTSGGSTDTQY
>TRBV24-1|TRBJ1-2
ATSDSSRLTLGYT
>TRBV20-1|TRBJ1-2
SAMETGAPSNYGYT
>TRBV20-1|TRBJ1-1
SAVKTRGANTEAF
>TRBV7-9|TRBJ2-1
ASSLGMLAGGYNEQF
>TRBV7-2|TRBJ2-2
ASSLELARTGELF
>TRBV18|TRBJ1-3
ASSPVPISGNTIY
>TRBV4-2|TRBJ1-2
ASSQSYSWGYT
>TRBV7-3|TRBJ2-7
ASSLISDPGYEQY
>TRBV7-8|TRBJ1-1
AGNSRLNTEAF
>TRBV12-3/TRBV12-4|TRBJ1-2
ASNGGFVYGYT
>TRBV24-1|TRBJ2-1
ATNPGHHSTGNEQF
>TRBV15|TRBJ2-5
AASRDGRESQY
>TRBV12-3/TRBV12-4|TRBJ2-3
ASSLAVSQGSADTQY
>TRBV5-1|TRBJ1-1
ASSVVGTEAF
>TRBV7-9|-
ASSPIAGANEQY
>TRBV6-5|TRBJ2-3
ASSRLAGVTTDTQY
>TRBV9|TRBJ2-2
ASSVDLGGELF
>TRBV20-1|TRBJ2-7
SARLGGRTYEQY
>TRBV12-3/TRBV12-4|TRBJ1-1
ASGAGGLNTEAF
>TRBV7-2|TRBJ2-4
ASSSTDPTTY
>TRBV10-3|TRBJ2-7
ATLVSPNLYEQY
>TRBV20-1|TRBJ2-1
SVSGGSYNEQF
>TRBV7-2|TRBJ2-1
ASSSIMTSGGAKEQF
>TRBV21-1|TRBJ2-1
ASSKFNEQF
>TRBV14|TRBJ2-7
ASSQAGAAEQY
>TRBV5-1|TRBJ1-2
ASSYPGRTEYGYT
>TRBV30|TRBJ2-1
AWSWSGGSYNEQF
>TRBV7-6|TRBJ1-6
ASSLGQGLGSPLH
>TRBV15|TRBJ2-2
ATSTSGGAAGELF
>TRBV6-5|TRBJ1-2
ASSWGGSRGIYGYT
>TRBV10-2|TRBJ2-7
ASSDSGGPAYEQY
>TRBV7-2|TRBJ1-5
TSSSYGSNQPQH
>TRBV28|TRBJ2-1
ASSFGLKGLEF
>TRBV5-1|TRBJ2-7
ASSMGGSNYEQY
>TRBV7-2|TRBJ1-2
ASSLGSGRLYGYT
>TRBV9|TRBJ2-3
ASSGRQTRTDTQY
>TRBV20-1|TRBJ1-4
SAMPGSTNEKLF
>TRBV5-1|TRBJ2-1
ASSLGQSRDEQF
>TRBV24-1|TRBJ1-2
ATSDPGTAYGYT
>TRBV10-2|TRBJ2-5
ASAAGWAESTRETQY
>TRBV12-3/TRBV12-4|TRBJ1-6
ASSPRQGRSSPLH
>TRBV28|TRBJ1-2
ASSQKTDGYT
>TRBV6-2/TRBV6-3|-
ASRDRNYNEQY
>TRBV28|TRBJ2-1
ASTRGRSSEQF
>TRBV11-2|TRBJ2-6
ASSSRTSGGANVLT
>TRBV5-1|TRBJ1-1
ASRTDRGGTEAF
>TRBV7-9|TRBJ1-2
ASSSQSGPYGYT
>TRBV7-8|TRBJ1-5
ASSLGDRGRQPQH
>TRBV7-9|TRBJ2-1
ASSSLTVSSYNEQF
>TRBV5-5|TRBJ2-7
ASSFVWTSYEQY
>TRBV4-1|TRBJ2-7
ASSQEKRDRSYEQY
>TRBV5-1|TRBJ2-5
ANSSEETQY
>TRBV4-1|TRBJ1-2
ASSQVRDYGYT